This TCR beta chain was identified during a study of shared clonotypes between healthy human individuals (TCRdb year 2020). With respect to the entire study: The cohort included three men and a couple of women between 18 and 49 years of age. Blood TCR repertoires of about five healthy adults were deeply sequenced to estimate repertoire size and the extent of clonotype sharing between individuals. To increase sequencing depth and limit assay-specific biases, different laboratories used diverse techniques to prepare libraries and sequence TCR repertoires. Each donor's leukapheresis produced roughly between roughly 0.85 and 9 billion PBMCs.

TCR CDR3 regions were amplified from genomic DNA by multiplex PCR using the deep immunoSEQ assay. Extracted genomic DNA from each cell subset was distributed evenly across all wells of several immunoSEQ 96-well plates, and each plate was treated as a replicate. For unsorted PBMC, each replicate PCR was loaded with approximately 300 ng genomic DNA, equivalent to roughly 33,000 T cell genomes. Ten immunoSEQ deep assay plates were used to sequence the unsorted PBMC genomic DNA. The purified libraries were quantified using a Qubit 3.0 fluorometer, sized with a Bioanalyzer 2100, and then quantified again using the KAPA Library Quantification kit. Every immunoSEQ 96-well plate was sequenced on a dedicated single-read 150-cycle Illumina NextSeq 550 flow cell. The paper's processing steps were these. Because only junctional sequences without quality scores were contained in the immunoSEQ output, filtering matching that applied to full-length reads could not be performed. To assign V/J genes and CDR3, sequences were annotated against IMGT germline references using PyIR, a Python wrapper for IgBLAST v1.9. Reads with weak V/J assignments (E-value above 1e-6), missing CDR3, stop codons, out-of-frame junctions, or ambiguous translated residues were removed. V3J clonotypes were defined as sequences sharing an identical inferred V gene, J gene, and CDR3 amino acid sequence. To compute the percentage overlap between repertoires, the number of shared unique clonotypes was divided by the size of the smaller repertoire. Richness of each repertoire was evaluated using RTK rarefaction, the Chao1 estimator, and Recon v2.1 estimates of unobserved clonotypes. Held by TCRdb, this immuneACCESS table contains in-frame sequences only and omits some clones. Under half of the omission traces to an unresolved V gene where checked; the cause of the rest is unknown. V and J calls and clone size are copied from that table; D and trimming were computed from the DNA. The sample profile shows 450,000 to 500,000 clones; 76% of them were found once. The ten largest account for 10% to 15% of the sample.

The donors were healthy, HIV-negative adults who had no recently reported acute infections or vaccinations. All donors were Caucasian adults living in Nashville, Tennessee, USA. In the unsorted samples, 85 million to 100 million PBMCs were counted, and genomic DNA was extracted using the QIAamp DNA Blood Mini kit. Blood was collected by leukapheresis, and PBMCs were isolated by Ficoll-Histopaque density gradient centrifugation and then cryopreserved in liquid nitrogen vapor phase. Of note for this clone: Its specific antigen is unknown. Nothing much larger sits one base from this clone, and base qualities are not available.

The research as a whole found: Pairwise subsampling indicated that sequencing depth was expected to affect the degree of clonotype sharing among donors. Because the study included a small number of donors, the genetic and exposure-history diversity represented was limited. Sampling was restricted to blood, and TCR repertoires in tissue are likely to differ from TCR repertoires in blood.

The germline V and J ends show losses of 1 base and 4 bases respectively, and no gene match explains 6 bases of the junction. Counted from cysteine to phenylalanine, this CDR3 has 15 amino acids. Left in the record is the CDR3 DNA by itself, 45 bases read in frame from the first base. Sequences SGHTA (CDR1) and FQGNSA (CDR2) are obtained from the germline V gene. The sequence is built from TRBV7-2 and TRBJ2-7, with 8 bases aligning to TRBD2. Material for sequencing was PBMCs. The sequence derives from a woman between 35 and 50 years old in good health. Some clones in this sample may be carry-over from other donors' samples. The CDR3 protein sequence reads: CASSLETSAGYEQYF. The nucleotide sequence reads as follows: TGTGCCAGCAGCTTAGAGACTAGCGCCGGGTACGAGCAGTACTTC.